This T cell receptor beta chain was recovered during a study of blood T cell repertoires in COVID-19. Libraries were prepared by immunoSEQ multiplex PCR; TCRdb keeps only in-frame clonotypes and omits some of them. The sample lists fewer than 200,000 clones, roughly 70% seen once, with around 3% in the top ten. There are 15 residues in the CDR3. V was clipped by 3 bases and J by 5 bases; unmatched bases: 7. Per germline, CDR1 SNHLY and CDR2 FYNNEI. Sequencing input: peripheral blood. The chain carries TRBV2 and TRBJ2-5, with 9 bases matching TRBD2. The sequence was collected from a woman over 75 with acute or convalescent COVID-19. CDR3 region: CASSEGGRGIETQYF. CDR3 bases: TGTGCCAGCAGTGAGGGCGGGAGGGGCATTGAGACCCAGTACTTC.